Listed below are T cell receptor beta chains from one sample, sequenced in a study of blood T cell repertoires in COVID-19. The assay was immunoSEQ multiplex PCR, and TCRdb's table has in-frame clones only and misses some. The sample includes a few hundred thousand clones, about 82% of them seen just once. Sequenced: peripheral blood. The receptors stem from a woman aged 50 to 60 with acute or convalescent COVID-19. Both conserved end residues are part of each CDR3. The order of the fields is clone size, V gene, D gene, CDR3 length, J gene, CDR3 protein, CDR3 DNA. The D gene is left open where the match is weak. Expanded clones are given a class, and other clones once, few, many or no size at all.

clone_size: -; v_call: TRBV10-3; d_call: -; cdr3_length: 13; j_call: TRBJ1-2; cdr3_aa: CAHTDGRGYGYTF; cdr3_nt: TGTGCCCACACCGACGGCAGGGGATATGGCTACACCTTC
clone_size: -; v_call: TRBV5-1; d_call: -; cdr3_length: 14; j_call: TRBJ2-2; cdr3_aa: CASSLGQNTGELFF; cdr3_nt: TGCGCCAGCAGCTTGGGACAGAACACCGGGGAGCTGTTTTTT
clone_size: -; v_call: TRBV28; d_call: -; cdr3_length: 16; j_call: TRBJ2-1; cdr3_aa: CASSSFVVRGINEQFF; cdr3_nt: TGTGCCAGCAGTTCGTTTGTTGTGAGGGGGATCAATGAGCAGTTCTTC
clone_size: -; v_call: TRBV19; d_call: TRBD1; cdr3_length: 14; j_call: TRBJ1-2; cdr3_aa: CASSAPGQGNGYTF; cdr3_nt: TGTGCCAGTAGTGCCCCGGGACAGGGGAATGGCTACACCTTC
clone_size: -; v_call: TRBV29-1; d_call: -; cdr3_length: 15; j_call: TRBJ1-3; cdr3_aa: CSVEDQRIAGNTIYF; cdr3_nt: TGCAGCGTTGAAGATCAGAGGATCGCTGGAAACACCATATATTTT
clone_size: -; v_call: TRBV6-6; d_call: -; cdr3_length: 14; j_call: TRBJ1-2; cdr3_aa: CASSSDEGGYGYTF; cdr3_nt: TGTGCCAGCAGTTCCGATGAGGGTGGATATGGCTACACCTTC
clone_size: -; v_call: TRBV28; d_call: -; cdr3_length: 13; j_call: TRBJ2-5; cdr3_aa: CASKQGPRETQYF; cdr3_nt: TGTGCCAGCAAGCAGGGCCCCCGGGAGACCCAGTACTTC
clone_size: -; v_call: TRBV27; d_call: -; cdr3_length: 16; j_call: TRBJ1-5; cdr3_aa: CASRRIPARRNQPQHF; cdr3_nt: TGTGCCAGCAGGCGTATCCCAGCGCGTCGGAATCAGCCCCAGCATTTT
clone_size: -; v_call: TRBV7-9; d_call: TRBD2; cdr3_length: 13; j_call: TRBJ2-7; cdr3_aa: CASSFPGGDEQYF; cdr3_nt: TGTGCCAGCAGCTTTCCCGGGGGGGACGAGCAGTACTTC
clone_size: -; v_call: TRBV6-5; d_call: TRBD1; cdr3_length: 14; j_call: TRBJ1-5; cdr3_aa: CASRRTGLNQPQHF; cdr3_nt: TGTGCCAGCAGAAGGACAGGGCTGAATCAGCCCCAGCATTTT
clone_size: -; v_call: TRBV15; d_call: -; cdr3_length: 16; j_call: TRBJ2-7; cdr3_aa: CATSRVGREDSYEQYF; cdr3_nt: TGTGCCACCAGCAGAGTGGGGCGCGAGGACTCCTACGAGCAGTACTTC
clone_size: few; v_call: TRBV11-3; d_call: -; cdr3_length: 15; j_call: TRBJ2-1; cdr3_aa: CAVAQRRTSYNEQFF; cdr3_nt: TGTGCCGTAGCCCAGCGGAGAACGTCCTACAATGAGCAGTTCTTC
clone_size: once; v_call: TRBV6-5; d_call: TRBD1; cdr3_length: 14; j_call: TRBJ2-1; cdr3_aa: CASSQWDSDSGQFF; cdr3_nt: TGTGCCAGCAGTCAGTGGGACAGCGATAGTGGGCAGTTCTTC
clone_size: few; v_call: TRBV24-1; d_call: -; cdr3_length: 16; j_call: TRBJ2-1; cdr3_aa: CATSDLDSGRNNEQFF; cdr3_nt: TGTGCCACCAGTGATCTGGACAGTGGCAGGAACAATGAGCAGTTCTTC